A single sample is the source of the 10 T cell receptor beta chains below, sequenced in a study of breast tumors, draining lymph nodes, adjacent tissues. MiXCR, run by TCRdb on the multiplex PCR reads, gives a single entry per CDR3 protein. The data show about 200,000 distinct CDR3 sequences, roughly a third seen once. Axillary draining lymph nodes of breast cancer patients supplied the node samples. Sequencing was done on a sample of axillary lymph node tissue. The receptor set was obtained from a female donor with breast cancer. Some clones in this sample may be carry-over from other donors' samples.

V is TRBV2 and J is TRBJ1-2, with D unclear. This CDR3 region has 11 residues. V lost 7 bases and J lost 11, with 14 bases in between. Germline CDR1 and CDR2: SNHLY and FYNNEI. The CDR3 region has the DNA TGTGCCAGCAATTGGAGGGAGTGGTACACCTTC. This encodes CASNWREWYTF.

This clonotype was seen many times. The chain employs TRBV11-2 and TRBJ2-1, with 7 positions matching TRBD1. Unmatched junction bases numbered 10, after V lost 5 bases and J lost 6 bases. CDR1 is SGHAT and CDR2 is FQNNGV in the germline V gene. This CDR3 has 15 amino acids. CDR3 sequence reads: CASSRRQGHSNEQFF. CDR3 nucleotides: TGTGCCAGCAGCCGGCGACAGGGACACTCCAATGAGCAGTTCTTC.

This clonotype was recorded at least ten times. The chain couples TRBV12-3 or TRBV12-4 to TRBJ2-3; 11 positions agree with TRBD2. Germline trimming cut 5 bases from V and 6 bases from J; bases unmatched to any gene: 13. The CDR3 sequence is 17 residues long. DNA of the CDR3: TGTGCCAGCAGTCGCTCGACTAGCGGGGTTGTATCGGATACGCAGTATTTT. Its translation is CASSRSTSGVVSDTQYF.

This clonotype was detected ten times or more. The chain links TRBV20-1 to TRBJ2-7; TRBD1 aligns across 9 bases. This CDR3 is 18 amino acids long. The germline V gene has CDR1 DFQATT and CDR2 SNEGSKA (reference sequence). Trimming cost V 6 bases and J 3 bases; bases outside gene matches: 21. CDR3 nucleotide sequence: TGCAGTGCCCACCCCCCCGGACAGGGGATATGGGCAGGCTACGAGCAGTACTTC. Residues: CSAHPPGQGIWAGYEQYF.

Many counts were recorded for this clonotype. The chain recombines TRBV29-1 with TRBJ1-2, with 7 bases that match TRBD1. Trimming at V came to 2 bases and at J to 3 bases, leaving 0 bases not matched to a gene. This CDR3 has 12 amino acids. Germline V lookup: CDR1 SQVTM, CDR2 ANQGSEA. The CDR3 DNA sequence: TGCAGCGTTGAAACAGGGGACTATGGCTACACCTTC. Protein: CSVETGDYGYTF.

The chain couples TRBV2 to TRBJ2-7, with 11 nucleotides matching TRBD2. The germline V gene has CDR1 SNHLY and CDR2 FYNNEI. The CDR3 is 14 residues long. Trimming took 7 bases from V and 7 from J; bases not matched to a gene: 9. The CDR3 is CASTKLAGAVEQYF. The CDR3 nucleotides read TGTGCCAGCACTAAACTAGCGGGAGCGGTGGAGCAGTACTTC.

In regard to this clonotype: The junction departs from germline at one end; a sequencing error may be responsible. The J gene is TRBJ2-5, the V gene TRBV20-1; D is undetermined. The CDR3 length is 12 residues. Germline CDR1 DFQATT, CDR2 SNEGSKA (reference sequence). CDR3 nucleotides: TGCAGTGCTTACCATAGGCTGGAGACCCCGCACTTC. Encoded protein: CSAYHRLETPHF.

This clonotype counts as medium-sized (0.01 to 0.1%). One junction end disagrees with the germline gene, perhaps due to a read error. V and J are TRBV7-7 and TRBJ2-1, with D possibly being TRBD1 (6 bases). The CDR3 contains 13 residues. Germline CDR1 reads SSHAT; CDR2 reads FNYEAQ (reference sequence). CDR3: CASSLGTRNEQFF. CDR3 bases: TGTGCTAGCAGCTTAGGGACAAGGAATGAGCAGTTCTTC.

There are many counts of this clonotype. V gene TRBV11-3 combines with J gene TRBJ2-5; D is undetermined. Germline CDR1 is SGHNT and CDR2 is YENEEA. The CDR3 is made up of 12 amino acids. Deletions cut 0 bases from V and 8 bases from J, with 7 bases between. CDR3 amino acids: CASSLDPDTQYF. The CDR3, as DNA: TGTGCCAGCAGCTTAGACCCCGACACCCAGTACTTC. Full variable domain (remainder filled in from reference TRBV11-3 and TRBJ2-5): EAGVVQSPRYKIIEKKQPVAFWCNPISGHNTLYWYLQNLGQGPELLIRYENEEAVDDSQLPKDRFSAERLKGVDSTLKIQPAELGDSAVYLCASSLDPDTQYFGPGTRLLVL.

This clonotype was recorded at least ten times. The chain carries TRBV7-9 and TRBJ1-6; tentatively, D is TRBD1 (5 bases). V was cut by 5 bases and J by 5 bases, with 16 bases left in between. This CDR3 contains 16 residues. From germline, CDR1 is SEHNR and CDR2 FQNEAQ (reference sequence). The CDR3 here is CASSLFQGWDNSPLHF. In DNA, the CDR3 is TGTGCCAGCAGCCTTTTTCAGGGTTGGGATAATTCACCCCTCCACTTT.